The 27 T cell receptor beta chains below were found in one sample sequenced in a study of blood T cell repertoires in COVID-19. The assay was immunoSEQ multiplex PCR, and TCRdb's table has in-frame clones only and misses some. The sample yields around 31,000 clones, approximately 88% seen once. The specimen sequenced was peripheral blood. The receptors originated from a man aged 60-69 years with COVID-19, enrolled during active disease.

The DNA for the CDR3 is TGTGCCAGCAGCGTAGGCGGGACTAGCGGGAACGAGCAGTACTTC. It encodes CASSVGGTSGNEQYF. This chain connects TRBV11-3 to TRBJ2-7; 13 positions match TRBD2. Losses at the gene ends were 5 bases for V and 5 bases for J; bases not matched to a gene: 6. The germline gives CDR1 SGHNT, CDR2 YENEEA. This CDR3 comprises 15 residues. The variable domain in full, with the rest retrieved from reference TRBV11-3 and TRBJ2-7, is EAGVVQSPRYKIIEKKQPVAFWCNPISGHNTLYWYLQNLGQGPELLIRYENEEAVDDSQLPKDRFSAERLKGVDSTLKIQPAELGDSAVYLCASSVGGTSGNEQYFGPGTRLTVT.

The rearrangement links TRBV28 to TRBJ1-1; D is perhaps TRBD1 (5 bases). CDR1 is MDHEN, CDR2 SYDVKM, per germline. CDR3 length equals 13 residues. The V end lost 1 base, the J end lost 5 bases, and 8 bases lay between the germline ends. The DNA of the CDR3 is TGTGCCAGCAGTTTATTCGGGGGGACTGAAGCTTTCTTT. This sequence encodes CASSLFGGTEAFF. Full variable domain (missing parts from reference TRBV28 and TRBJ1-1): DVKVTQSSRYLVKRTGEKVFLECVQDMDHENMFWYRQDPGLGLRLIYFSYDVKMKEKGDIPEGYSVSREKKERFSLILESASTNQTSMYLCASSLFGGTEAFFGQGTRLTVV.

V usage is TRBV7-9 and J usage is TRBJ1-5, with 7 bases identical to TRBD1. With V trimmed by 5 bases and J by 7 bases, 11 bases remained unmatched. The CDR3 has 15 residues. Germline V gene sequence: CDR1 SEHNR, CDR2 FQNEAQ (reference sequence). CDR3 residues: CASSLTDRVRQPQHF. CDR3 bases: TGTGCCAGCAGCCTAACCGACAGGGTCAGGCAGCCCCAGCATTTT.

This rearrangement joins TRBV28 to TRBJ2-3, with 11 bases lining up with TRBD2. Germline V gene sequence: CDR1 MDHEN, CDR2 SYDVKM. The CDR3 has 16 amino acids. Trimming at V came to 4 bases and at J to 3 bases, leaving 6 bases not matched to a gene. CDR3 DNA: TGTGCCAGCAGTTCGATGACTAGCGGGGAAACAGATACGCAGTATTTT. Its translation: CASSSMTSGETDTQYF.

This clone came up once. The chain couples TRBV4-1 to TRBJ1-6, with TRBD1 identical over 7 bases. Germline CDR1 is MGHRA and CDR2 is YSYEKL. This CDR3 has 16 amino acids. V lost 0 bases, J lost 5 bases, and 4 bases stayed unmatched. Written as DNA, the CDR3 is TGCGCCAGCAGCCAAGAAGGGGGACAGAATAATTCACCCCTCCACTTT. Its translation is CASSQEGGQNNSPLHF.

V gene TRBV11-3 combines with J gene TRBJ1-3, with D possibly being TRBD1 (6 bases). Germline loops: CDR1 SGHNT, CDR2 YENEEA. The CDR3 extends over 14 amino acids. Between the trimmed V and J ends, which lost 5 bases and 3 bases, there was a span of 11 bases. The CDR3 is CASSAHRDGNTIYF. CDR3 DNA: TGTGCCAGCAGCGCCCACAGGGATGGAAACACCATATATTTT.

The gene calls are TRBV18 and TRBJ1-3; 7 bases are a match to TRBD1. The V gene's germline CDR1 is KGHSH and CDR2 LQKENI. This CDR3 comprises 15 residues. V lost 6 bases and J lost 0; bases outside the gene matches: 5. CDR3 in DNA: TGTGCCAGCTCCGGGACAGTTCCCTCTGGAAACACCATATATTTT. This translates into CASSGTVPSGNTIYF.

This chain connects TRBV30 to TRBJ1-5; D gene ambiguous. Trimming stripped 7 bases from V and 4 bases from J, with 14 bases between. The CDR3 length is 13 residues. Germline lookup yields CDR1 GTSNPN and CDR2 SVGIG (reference sequence). The chain's CDR3 is CASDWGFNQPQHF. CDR3 coding DNA: TGTGCCTCGGACTGGGGATTTAATCAGCCCCAGCATTTT.

This chain uses TRBV7-9 with TRBJ2-1, with D possibly TRBD2 on 6 matching bases. CDR1 and CDR2 (germline): SEHNR, FQNEAQ (reference sequence). With 5 bases removed from V and 10 bases from J, the gap between germline ends came to 15 bases. The CDR3 runs to 13 residues. CDR3 amino acids: CASSLGRSAEQFF. The DNA for the CDR3 is TGTGCCAGCAGCCTTGGGAGGTCGGCAGAGCAGTTCTTC.

The chain employs TRBV19 and TRBJ2-2; D possibly corresponds to TRBD1 (5 bases). This CDR3 comprises 16 residues. The germline V and J ends were trimmed by 5 bases and 3 bases, with 16 bases remaining between them. Germline values: CDR1 LNHDA, CDR2 SQIVND (reference sequence). The CDR3 region has the DNA TGTGCCAGTAGTCTCAAGGGGCGGCGAGACACCGGGGAGCTGTTTTTT. Its translation: CASSLKGRRDTGELFF.

The chain carries TRBV5-8 and TRBJ1-2; D is uncertain. In germline, CDR1 is SGHTS, CDR2 YDEGEE. V lost 3 bases, J lost 4 bases, and 13 bases lay in between. The CDR3 spans 14 residues. DNA of the CDR3: TGTGCCAGCAGCTCTCGAGCCACCCTCTATGGCTACACCTTC. Translation gives CASSSRATLYGYTF.

The V gene is TRBV7-9, the J gene TRBJ2-7; TRBD1 agrees at 9 bases. The CDR3 is 15 amino acids. The germline V gene has CDR1 SEHNR and CDR2 FQNEAQ (reference sequence). V shed 5 bases, J shed 2 bases, and the junction held 7 bases outside the gene matches. The CDR3 DNA follows: TGTGCCAGCAGCCAGGCGACAGGGGGACCCTACGAGCAGTACTTC. It encodes CASSQATGGPYEQYF. The variable domain in full, with the rest retrieved from reference TRBV7-9 and TRBJ2-7, is DTGVSQNPRHKITKRGQNVTFRCDPISEHNRLYWYRQTLGQGPEFLTYFQNEAQLEKSRLLSDRFSAERPKGSFSTLEIQRTEQGDSAMYLCASSQATGGPYEQYFGPGTRLTVT.

This clone was seen once. V and J are TRBV30 and TRBJ2-4; 9 nucleotides line up with TRBD2. CDR1 and CDR2 from the germline V gene are GTSNPN and SVGIG (reference sequence). The CDR3 consists of 14 residues. The V segment lost 0 bases and the J segment 9 bases; nucleotides outside the gene matches: 6. CDR3 bases: TGTGCCTGGAGTGTTGGGACTAGCTTCGGCATTCAGTACTTC. The encoded protein is CAWSVGTSFGIQYF.

J is TRBJ1-2 and V is TRBV28; D is uncertain. CDR1 MDHEN and CDR2 SYDVKM come from the germline V gene. Trimming shortened V by 4 bases and J by 7 bases, and 16 bases separated the two germline ends. This CDR3 region has 14 residues. The CDR3 protein is CASSSLTQRLGYTF. The DNA for the CDR3 is TGTGCCAGCAGTTCCCTCACCCAGCGCCTTGGCTACACCTTC.

The gene calls are TRBV28 and TRBJ1-1; D may be TRBD1 (6 bases). The CDR3 is 17 amino acids. Germline V gene lookup returns CDR1 MDHEN and CDR2 SYDVKM. Trimming stripped 3 bases from V and 1 base from J, with 18 bases between. In nucleotides, the CDR3 is TGTGCCAGCAGTTTTGGGGGACATCGGGGCGAGAACACTGAAGCTTTCTTT. Residues: CASSFGGHRGENTEAFF.

The rearrangement joins TRBV6-1 to TRBJ2-7; the D gene is possibly TRBD2 (6 bases). In germline, CDR1 is MNHNS, CDR2 SASEGT. Trimming removed 0 bases from V and 2 bases from J, with 8 bases in between. This CDR3 has 14 amino acids. The CDR3 loop reads CASSEAGGTYEQYF. The CDR3 DNA is TGTGCCAGCAGTGAAGCCGGCGGGACCTACGAGCAGTACTTC.

The genes are TRBV28 and TRBJ2-3, with TRBD1 identical over 7 bases. J gave up 3 bases and V 6 bases, and 6 bases lay outside the gene matches. CDR1 and CDR2 from the germline V gene are MDHEN and SYDVKM. The CDR3 length is 14 residues. CDR3 amino acids: CASRRQGTTDTQYF. CDR3 bases: TGTGCCAGCAGACGACAGGGTACGACAGATACGCAGTATTTT.

The chain couples TRBV30 to TRBJ2-1; the match to TRBD2 covers 9 bases. The CDR3 has 15 amino acids. Germline assignment: CDR1 GTSNPN and CDR2 SVGIG (reference sequence). V gave up 0 bases and J gave up 7 bases; unmatched junction bases: 7. Here the CDR3 reads CAWSVGAGGVNEQFF. Written as DNA, the CDR3 is TGTGCCTGGAGTGTCGGAGCGGGAGGAGTTAATGAGCAGTTCTTC.

V gene TRBV29-1 combines with J gene TRBJ2-1; 9 nucleotides line up with TRBD1. There are 13 residues in the CDR3. Per germline, CDR1 SQVTM and CDR2 ANQGSEA. V gave up 3 bases and J gave up 7 bases; unmatched junction bases: 4. The CDR3 nucleotides read TGCAGCGTTGAGAGACAGGGGGATAATGAGCAGTTCTTC. Its protein product is CSVERQGDNEQFF.

J is TRBJ1-1 and V is TRBV7-8; D is undetermined. The CDR3 has 13 residues. V shed 0 bases and J shed 8 bases, with 10 bases lying between them. Germline V gene data show CDR1 as SGHVS and CDR2 as FQNEAQ. DNA for the CDR3: TGTGCCAGCAGCTTAGCGGAGGAGAAGGAAGCTTTCTTT. Encoded protein: CASSLAEEKEAFF.

Only one count was recorded for this clone. This sequence joins TRBV24-1 and TRBJ1-1, with a tentative D call TRBD1 (5 bases). V lost 5 bases and J lost 0, with 9 bases in between. The germline V gene encodes CDR1 KGHDR and CDR2 SFDVKD. This CDR3 is 14 amino acids long. CDR3 nucleotide sequence: TGTGCCACCAGTGCCGGGGGAATGAACACTGAAGCTTTCTTT. Translated: CATSAGGMNTEAFF.

This sequence joins TRBV2 and TRBJ1-4; possible D gene TRBD1, 6 bases. Looked up from germline, CDR1 is SNHLY and CDR2 is FYNNEI. CDR3 size: 14 residues. V was cut by 3 bases and J by 7 bases, with 12 bases left in between. The CDR3 region has the DNA TGTGCCAGCAGTGACAGGGGTACCGTTGAAAAACTGTTTTTT. Translated, it gives CASSDRGTVEKLFF.

The chain has TRBV28 and TRBJ1-4; D unresolved. CDR3 length: 13 amino acids. The V end lost 4 bases, the J end lost 7 bases, and 10 bases lay between the germline ends. Germline CDR1 is MDHEN and CDR2 is SYDVKM. The CDR3 loop is CASSSGGSEKLFF. CDR3 DNA: TGTGCCAGCAGTTCCGGAGGGAGTGAAAAACTGTTTTTT.

V usage is TRBV7-6 and J usage is TRBJ1-1; TRBD1 matches 8 bases. Trimming took 5 bases from V and 2 from J; bases not matched to a gene: 4. CDR1 is SGHVS, CDR2 FNYEAQ, per germline. The CDR3 spans 14 residues. The chain's CDR3 is CASSPAGGNTEAFF. Here the CDR3 DNA reads TGTGCCAGCAGCCCCGCAGGGGGCAACACTGAAGCTTTCTTT.

The chain has TRBV6-1 and TRBJ2-1; TRBD1 aligns across 9 bases. Trimming cost V 1 base and J 7 bases; bases outside gene matches: 14. Germline CDR1 MNHNS, CDR2 SASEGT. The CDR3 has 18 residues. The CDR3 sequence: CASSEGDYRGHSWNEQFF. The CDR3 coding sequence is TGTGCCAGCAGTGAAGGGGACTACAGGGGGCATTCTTGGAATGAGCAGTTCTTC.

V and J are TRBV28 and TRBJ2-1; 10 positions agree with TRBD1. V lost 2 bases, J lost 10 bases, and 14 bases stayed unmatched. Germline lookup yields CDR1 MDHEN and CDR2 SYDVKM. The CDR3 covers 17 residues. CDR3 DNA: TGTGCCAGCAGTTTACCCCCTAGGGACAGGGGACCCCGAGAGCAGTTCTTC. Translation: CASSLPPRDRGPREQFF. The complete variable domain, with remaining parts taken from reference TRBV28 and TRBJ2-1, reads DVKVTQSSRYLVKRTGEKVFLECVQDMDHENMFWYRQDPGLGLRLIYFSYDVKMKEKGDIPEGYSVSREKKERFSLILESASTNQTSMYLCASSLPPRDRGPREQFFGPGTRLTVL.

The V and J genes are TRBV7-3 and TRBJ2-4; D unresolved. The CDR3 spans 18 residues. The germline CDR1 and CDR2 sequences are SGHTA and FQGTGA. V was trimmed by 1 base and J by 0 bases, leaving 16 bases between them. The CDR3 sequence: CASSLKAGSELAKNIQYF. The CDR3 DNA reads TGTGCCAGCAGCTTAAAGGCAGGCTCTGAACTAGCCAAAAACATTCAGTACTTC.